This T cell receptor (beta chain) was sequenced in a study of CD8 T cells in Susac syndrome. Regarding this clonotype: What it binds is not known.

Reverse transcription of roughly 0.45 to 1 ug RNA used random hexamers. The CDR3 of TCR beta was amplified by immunoSEQ multiplex PCR across 54 Vbeta and 13 Jbeta. MiXCR was run by TCRdb on the immunoSEQ multiplex PCR reads, yielding one entry per CDR3 protein. The table includes about 160,000 distinct CDR3 sequences, around 95% detected once. Whole-study findings and limits: The number of individuals included in the study's TCR sequencing and HLA analysis was acknowledged as relatively small.

Trimming cost V 4 bases and J 6 bases, with 10 bases left between them. There are 13 residues in the CDR3. Germline V gives CDR1 KGHDR, CDR2 SFDVKD. The sequence was obtained from a human donor in good health. The sample comprised CD4+ T cells from PBMCs. The chain joins TRBV24-1 to TRBJ2-3; D is possibly TRBD1 (5 bases). CDR3 bases: TGTGCCACCAGTGACGCAGGGTCGGATACGCAGTATTTT. It translates to CATSDAGSDTQYF.